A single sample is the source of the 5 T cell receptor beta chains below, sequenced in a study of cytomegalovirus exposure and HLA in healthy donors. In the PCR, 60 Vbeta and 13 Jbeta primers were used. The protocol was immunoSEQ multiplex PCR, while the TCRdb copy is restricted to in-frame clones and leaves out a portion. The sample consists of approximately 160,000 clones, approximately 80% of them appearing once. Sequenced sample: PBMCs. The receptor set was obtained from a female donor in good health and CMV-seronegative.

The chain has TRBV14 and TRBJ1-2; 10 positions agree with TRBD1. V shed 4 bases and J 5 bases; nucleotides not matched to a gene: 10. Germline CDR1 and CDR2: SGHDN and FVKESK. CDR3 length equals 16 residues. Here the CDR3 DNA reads TGTGCCAGCAGCCGGGCGACAGGGGGCGCGGGGTATGGCTACACCTTC. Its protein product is CASSRATGGAGYGYTF.

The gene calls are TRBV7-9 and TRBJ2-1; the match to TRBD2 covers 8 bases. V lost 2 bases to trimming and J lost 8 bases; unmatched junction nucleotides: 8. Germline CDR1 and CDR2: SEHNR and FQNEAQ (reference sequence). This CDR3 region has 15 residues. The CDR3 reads CASSLTGGDEDEQFF. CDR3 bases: TGTGCCAGCAGCTTAACCGGGGGGGATGAAGATGAGCAGTTCTTC.

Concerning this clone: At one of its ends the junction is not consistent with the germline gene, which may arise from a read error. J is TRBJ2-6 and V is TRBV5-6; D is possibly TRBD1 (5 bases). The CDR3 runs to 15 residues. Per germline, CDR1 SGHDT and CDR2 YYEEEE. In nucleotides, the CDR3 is TGTGCCAGCAGCCCTAGGACGCATGGGGCCAACGGCCTGACTTTC. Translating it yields CASSPRTHGANGLTF.

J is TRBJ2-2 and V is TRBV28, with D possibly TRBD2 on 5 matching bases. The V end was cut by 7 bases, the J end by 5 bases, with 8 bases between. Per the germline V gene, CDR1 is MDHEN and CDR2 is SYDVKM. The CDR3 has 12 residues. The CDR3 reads CASIRETGELFF. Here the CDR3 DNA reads TGTGCCAGCATAAGGGAGACCGGGGAGCTGTTTTTT.

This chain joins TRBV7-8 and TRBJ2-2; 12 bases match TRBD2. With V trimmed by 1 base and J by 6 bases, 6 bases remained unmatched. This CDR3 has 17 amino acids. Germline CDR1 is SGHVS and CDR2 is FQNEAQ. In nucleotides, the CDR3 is TGTGCCAGCAGCTTAGTGCTAGCGGGAGGGCCTTCCGGGGAGCTGTTTTTT. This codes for CASSLVLAGGPSGELFF.